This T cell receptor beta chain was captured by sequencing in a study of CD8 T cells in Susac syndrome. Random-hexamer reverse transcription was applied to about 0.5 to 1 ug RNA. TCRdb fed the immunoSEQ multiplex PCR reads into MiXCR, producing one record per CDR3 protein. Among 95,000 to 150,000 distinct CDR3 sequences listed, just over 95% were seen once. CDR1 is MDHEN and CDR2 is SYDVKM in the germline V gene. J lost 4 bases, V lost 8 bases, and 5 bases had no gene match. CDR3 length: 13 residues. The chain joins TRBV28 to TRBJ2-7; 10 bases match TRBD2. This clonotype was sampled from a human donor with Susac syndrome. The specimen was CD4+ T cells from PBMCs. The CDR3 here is CASWERGGYEQYF. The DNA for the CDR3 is TGTGCCAGCTGGGAGCGGGGGGGATACGAGCAGTACTTC.